The clone carrying this TCR beta chain occurred a few times. Per germline, CDR1 SGHAT and CDR2 FQDESV (reference sequence). This CDR3 has 15 amino acids. With 2 bases removed from V and 2 bases from J, the gap between germline ends came to 11 bases. The sample is drawn from a study of T-cell reconstitution after alpha-beta-depleted transplantation in children. Researchers prepared the TCRbeta library using unique molecular identifiers, the study reports. In TCRdb, the PCR reads were re-called with MiXCR into one record per CDR3 protein. In the table there are 500,000 or so distinct CDR3 sequences, about 31% of which are singletons.

Sequencing was performed on PBMCs from the stem cell graft donor, taken from the stem cell graft. The receptor was derived from a human donor who donated a stem cell graft to a child with aplastic anemia. This rearrangement joins TRBV11-1 to TRBJ2-3, with D hard to call. Here the CDR3 reads CASSLHPPATDTQYF. CDR3 nucleotide sequence: TGTGCCAGCAGCTTACACCCACCGGCCACAGATACGCAGTATTTT.